A single sample gave rise to the 25 T cell receptor beta chains below, sequenced in a study of shared T cell receptors in the human thymus. Sequencing was performed with immunoSEQ multiplex PCR; in TCRdb, only in-frame clones are kept and a portion is missing. The sample records about 660,000 clones, roughly 90% being singletons. The data were also submitted as part of a second study, on human thymus T cells.

The sequencing input was thymocytes. All receptors come from a boy under three years old with a congenital heart defect.

This clone was counted a single time. The gene calls are TRBV10-3 and TRBJ2-5; TRBD2 matches 8 bases. There are 15 residues in the CDR3. Trimming at V came to 0 bases and at J to 6 bases, leaving 6 bases not matched to a gene. CDR1 and CDR2 from the germline V gene are ENHRY and SYGVKD. CDR3 amino acids: CAISESSGSGKTQYF. The CDR3 region has the DNA TGTGCCATCAGTGAGTCCAGCGGGAGCGGCAAGACCCAGTACTTC.

V and J are TRBV27 and TRBJ1-4; D unresolved. CDR1 is MNHEY, CDR2 SMNVEV, per germline (reference sequence). The germline V and J ends were trimmed by 5 bases and 0 bases, with 13 bases remaining between them. This CDR3 contains 16 residues. CDR3: CASSPRFSATNEKLFF. CDR3 nucleotide sequence: TGTGCCAGCAGTCCCAGGTTTTCTGCAACTAATGAAAAACTGTTTTTT.

The V call is TRBV4-2, the J call TRBJ2-7; possibly TRBD2 for D (6 bases). Trimming pared 0 bases from V and 5 bases from J, leaving 20 bases between. The CDR3 has 17 amino acids. CDR1 and CDR2 (germline): LGHNA, YNFKEQ. DNA for the CDR3: TGTGCCAGCAGCCAAGACCGGGGGAGGCCTGACAGCCACGAGCAGTACTTC. As protein: CASSQDRGRPDSHEQYF.

This clone was detected only a few times. The chain is built from TRBV5-4 and TRBJ1-4; 8 nucleotides line up with TRBD1. Trimming removed 4 bases from V and 8 bases from J; junction bases left unmatched: 19. There are 18 residues in the CDR3. Germline V gene sequence: CDR1 SGHNT, CDR2 YYREEE (reference sequence). This chain's CDR3 is CASSPGPGLQGAREKLFF. The DNA for the CDR3 is TGTGCCAGCAGCCCAGGCCCCGGGTTGCAGGGGGCGCGGGAAAAACTGTTTTTT.

This rearrangement joins TRBV27 to TRBJ1-5; 10 bases are shared with TRBD1. Germline V gives CDR1 MNHEY, CDR2 SMNVEV (reference sequence). The CDR3 totals 15 residues. The junction had 8 bases not matched to a gene; V was cut back by 5 bases and J by 7 bases. The CDR3 region has the DNA TGTGCCAGCAGTAACCGGGACAGGGGAAGCCAGCCCCAGCATTTT. It yields the protein CASSNRDRGSQPQHF.

The chain recombines TRBV5-1 with TRBJ2-5, with D possibly being TRBD1 (5 bases). V gave up 0 bases and J gave up 4 bases, with 13 bases separating them. The CDR3 runs to 15 residues. In germline, CDR1 is SGHRS, CDR2 YFSETQ. The chain's CDR3 is CASSLEQGRGETQYF. CDR3 nucleotides: TGCGCCAGCAGCTTGGAGCAGGGAAGGGGAGAGACCCAGTACTTC.

The chain links TRBV30 to TRBJ2-5, with 10 bases identical to TRBD2. CDR3 size: 15 residues. Germline assignment: CDR1 GTSNPN and CDR2 SVGIG (reference sequence). With 0 bases clipped from V and 6 bases from J, the junction kept 7 bases outside the gene matches. CDR3 nucleotides: TGTGCCTGGAGTGTACGAGCGGGAGGGTGGCAGACCCAGTACTTC. Translating it yields CAWSVRAGGWQTQYF.

The rearrangement joins TRBV5-4 to TRBJ2-5, with D maybe TRBD1 (6 bases). This CDR3 region has 13 residues. Germline V lookup: CDR1 SGHNT, CDR2 YYREEE (reference sequence). V was clipped by 4 bases and J by 4 bases, with 11 bases between them. Written as DNA, the CDR3 is TGTGCCAGCAGCCGAGGGGGTCGAGAGACCCAGTACTTC. It encodes CASSRGGRETQYF. The full variable domain, its missing parts supplied by reference TRBV5-4 and TRBJ2-5, is ETGVTQSPTHLIKTRGQQVTLRCSSQSGHNTVSWYQQALGQGPQFIFQYYREEENGRGNFPPRFSGLQFPNYSSELNVNALELDDSALYLCASSRGGRETQYFGPGTRLLVL.

V and J are TRBV4-1 and TRBJ2-5, with 8 bases that match TRBD2. CDR3 length: 17 amino acids. Germline V gene sequence: CDR1 MGHRA, CDR2 YSYEKL. V lost 4 bases to trimming and J lost 5 bases; unmatched junction nucleotides: 15. CDR3 sequence reads: CASSPKGGAGGWETQYF. Written as DNA, the CDR3 is TGCGCCAGCAGCCCCAAGGGCGGCGCGGGAGGCTGGGAGACCCAGTACTTC.

The CDR3 loop reads CATSGKYNEQFF. The CDR3 coding sequence is TGCGCCACCAGCGGGAAATACAATGAGCAGTTCTTC. V and J are TRBV10-2 and TRBJ2-1; 7 nucleotides line up with TRBD2. The length of the CDR3 is 12 residues. Germline lookup yields CDR1 WSHSY and CDR2 SAAADI. Trimming took 10 bases from V and 4 from J; bases not matched to a gene: 4.

The chain carries TRBV6-6 and TRBJ2-3, with D perhaps matching TRBD2 (5 bases). The CDR3 length is 15 residues. Germline CDR1 reads MNHNY; CDR2 reads SVGAGI (reference sequence). The V gene lost 5 bases and the J gene lost 3 bases, with 15 bases spanning the gap. CDR3 nucleotides: TGTGCCAGCAGTATTCCTTCGGGGTGGACAGATACGCAGTATTTT. This gives the protein CASSIPSGWTDTQYF.

A single count supports this clone. V and J are TRBV7-9 and TRBJ1-1; D uncertain. Germline V gene sequence: CDR1 SEHNR, CDR2 FQNEAQ (reference sequence). The ends were cut back, 6 bases at V and 0 bases at J, with 8 bases in the middle. The length of the CDR3 is 13 residues. CDR3 in DNA: TGTGCCAGCAGTTACGACATGAACACTGAAGCTTTCTTT. It encodes CASSYDMNTEAFF.

The genes are TRBV20-1 and TRBJ2-5; D gene ambiguous. Trimming stripped 3 bases from V and 2 bases from J, with 4 bases between. The germline gives CDR1 DFQATT, CDR2 SNEGSKA (reference sequence). The CDR3 has 11 amino acids. This CDR3 reads CSASSQETQYF. The CDR3 DNA follows: TGCAGTGCTAGTTCTCAAGAGACCCAGTACTTC.

J is TRBJ2-5 and V is TRBV29-1; D is unresolved. The germline V and J ends were trimmed by 7 bases and 9 bases, with 18 bases remaining between them. The CDR3 spans 12 residues. Germline CDR1 reads SQVTM; CDR2 reads ANQGSEA. CDR3 sequence reads: CSAQTTRPPQYF. DNA of the CDR3: TGCAGCGCCCAGACGACCAGGCCGCCCCAGTACTTC.

This clone was counted between two and nine times. The chain uses TRBV9 and TRBJ2-3, with 8 nucleotides matching TRBD2. Per the germline V gene, CDR1 is SGDLS and CDR2 is YYNGEE. The CDR3 has 16 amino acids. With V trimmed by 3 bases and J by 4 bases, 10 bases remained unmatched. CDR3 DNA: TGTGCCAGCAGCGCTCCCTCCGGGGGGGATCCAGATACGCAGTATTTT. Translation: CASSAPSGGDPDTQYF.

V and J are TRBV14 and TRBJ2-1, with 14 bases fitting TRBD2. Germline loops: CDR1 SGHDN, CDR2 FVKESK. Trimming at V came to 7 bases and at J to 1 base, leaving 9 bases not matched to a gene. The CDR3 runs 18 residues. This CDR3 reads CASTPSGTSGSSYNEQFF. CDR3 sequence (DNA): TGTGCCAGCACCCCCTCCGGGACTAGCGGGAGTTCCTACAATGAGCAGTTCTTC. Looking up the rest from reference TRBV14 and TRBJ2-1 gives the full variable domain: EAGVTQFPSHSVIEKGQTVTLRCDPISGHDNLYWYRRVMGKEIKFLLHFVKESKQDESGMPNNRFLAERTGGTYSTLKVQPAELEDSGVYFCASTPSGTSGSSYNEQFFGPGTRLTVL.

The rearrangement joins TRBV7-2 to TRBJ2-7, with D unclear. The CDR3 has 18 residues. V was shortened by 1 base and J by 0 bases, with 19 bases between the two germline ends. Germline CDR1 is SGHTA and CDR2 is FQGNSA. CDR3 bases: TGTGCCAGCAGCTTAGAAACAGCCTACCCCCGAAGCTCCTACGAGCAGTACTTC. It is translated as CASSLETAYPRSSYEQYF. The whole variable domain, remainder taken from reference TRBV7-2 and TRBJ2-7, is GAGVSQSPSNKVTEKGKDVELRCDPISGHTALYWYRQSLGQGLEFLIYFQGNSAPDKSGLPSDRFSAERTGGSVSTLTIQRTQQEDSAVYLCASSLETAYPRSSYEQYFGPGTRLTVT.

The rearrangement uses TRBV5-8 and TRBJ2-2, with a possible D match to TRBD1 (5 bases). V was cut by 4 bases and J by 3 bases, with 25 bases left in between. In germline, CDR1 is SGHTS, CDR2 YDEGEE. The CDR3 sequence is 19 residues long. The CDR3: CASSAGKGFSARDTGELFF. CDR3 nucleotides: TGTGCCAGCAGCGCTGGGAAGGGGTTCTCCGCCCGGGACACCGGGGAGCTGTTTTTT. Based on the CDR3 plus reference TRBV5-8 and TRBJ2-2, the full variable domain is EAGVTQSPTHLIKTRGQQATLRCSPISGHTSVYWYQQALGLGLQFLLWYDEGEERNRGNFPPRFSGRQFPNYSSELNVNALELEDSALYLCASSAGKGFSARDTGELFFGEGSRLTVL.

This chain uses TRBV11-3 with TRBJ2-7; 7 bases match TRBD1. The CDR3 has 17 residues. CDR1 SGHNT and CDR2 YENEEA come from the germline V gene. With V trimmed by 5 bases and J by 2 bases, 15 bases remained unmatched. CDR3 coding DNA: TGTGCCAGCAGCCCAACTCCCCTAGACAGGGTTCCCTACGAGCAGTACTTC. The encoded protein is CASSPTPLDRVPYEQYF.

This rearrangement joins TRBV5-1 to TRBJ1-1, with a tentative D call TRBD1 (6 bases). Trimming removed 0 bases at V and 6 bases at J, with 12 bases between. The CDR3 totals 14 residues. Germline V gives CDR1 SGHRS, CDR2 YFSETQ. The CDR3 loop is CASSLGRGAPEAFF. The CDR3 DNA reads as TGCGCCAGCAGCTTGGGACGGGGGGCCCCTGAAGCTTTCTTT.

This sequence joins TRBV4-2 and TRBJ2-4; 9 positions match TRBD1. Looked up from germline, CDR1 is LGHNA and CDR2 is YNFKEQ. V shed 4 bases and J 4 bases; nucleotides not matched to a gene: 11. CDR3 length: 17 amino acids. The DNA for the CDR3 is TGTGCCAGCAGCCCAAGGACAGGGGCCGAGGTAAAAAACATTCAGTACTTC. Translated: CASSPRTGAEVKNIQYF.

The rearrangement uses TRBV6-5 and TRBJ1-2, with TRBD1 identical over 8 bases. The V gene's germline CDR1 is MNHEY and CDR2 SVGAGI. V lost 5 bases to trimming and J lost 4 bases; unmatched junction nucleotides: 6. The CDR3 has 14 amino acids. The CDR3 nucleotides read TGTGCCAGCAGTACGAACAGGGGGGTCTATGGCTACACCTTC. This encodes CASSTNRGVYGYTF.

On this clone: Additional DNA sequences in this sample encode the identical CDR3. The genes are TRBV2 and TRBJ2-7; 7 positions agree with TRBD1. Germline CDR1 reads SNHLY; CDR2 reads FYNNEI. After removal of 4 bases from V and 0 bases from J, the junction contained 6 bases not matched to a gene. The CDR3 contains 15 residues. The CDR3 is CASSGDRATSYEQYF. The CDR3 DNA sequence: TGTGCCAGCAGTGGAGACAGGGCGACCTCCTACGAGCAGTACTTC.

This chain joins TRBV7-2 and TRBJ2-7; TRBD2 aligns across 14 bases. Germline CDR1 and CDR2: SGHTA and FQGNSA. The length of the CDR3 is 15 residues. Trimming removed 5 bases from V and 5 bases from J; junction bases left unmatched: 5. The CDR3 DNA is TGTGCCAGCAGCCGGGGGACTAGCGGGAGCCACGAGCAGTACTTC. Protein: CASSRGTSGSHEQYF.

V gene TRBV2 combines with J gene TRBJ2-7; TRBD2 matches 7 bases. Germline values: CDR1 SNHLY, CDR2 FYNNEI. This CDR3 spans 16 amino acids. After removal of 1 base from V and 6 bases from J, the junction contained 12 bases not matched to a gene. The CDR3 here is CASSEVRPRERGEQYF. CDR3 nucleotides: TGTGCCAGCAGTGAAGTAAGGCCGCGGGAGAGGGGCGAGCAGTACTTC.